This passage covers 21 T cell receptor beta chains from one sample sequenced in a study of T cells expressing NK-cell markers. One entry per CDR3 protein, without DNA, is what TCRdb gives after re-calling the 5' RACE reads. This repertoire comprises a few hundred thousand distinct CDR3 sequences; its ten largest clones make up around 5.3%. Source material: blood T cells: a sorted CD56 or NKG2C T cell subset, CD4+ or CD8+ T cells, or bulk PBMC T cells (not recorded which). Receptor source: a man aged 18-70 years in good health.

The CDR3 loop is CASSRLGLAVRGADTQYF. The rearrangement uses TRBV18 and TRBJ2-3; the D call of TRBD2 rests on TCRdb alone, since no DNA is present to check it. The CDR3 extends over 18 amino acids. Looked up from germline, CDR1 is KGHSH and CDR2 is LQKENI.

The gene calls are TRBV7-6 and TRBJ2-2; TCRdb gives TRBD1 as the D gene, but with no DNA this cannot be confirmed. The CDR3 is made up of 16 amino acids. CDR1 is SGHVS, CDR2 FNYEAQ, per germline. The CDR3 protein is CASSLGNRPNTGELFF.

This chain uses TRBV7-8 with TRBJ2-1; the TRBD1 assignment by TCRdb is unverifiable without DNA. In germline, CDR1 is SGHVS, CDR2 FQNEAQ. CDR3 length equals 16 residues. The CDR3 region is CASSFRGGVSYNEQFF.

The chain is built from TRBV28 and TRBJ1-1; lacking DNA, the TRBD1 call made by TCRdb goes unchecked. Germline V gene sequence: CDR1 MDHEN, CDR2 SYDVKM. The CDR3 covers 16 residues. The CDR3 here is CASRPPTFRTNTEAFF.

The CDR3 spells CASSLSLASYEQYF. The chain couples TRBV27 to TRBJ2-7; the TCRdb call, TRBD2, lacks DNA for checking. The CDR3 consists of 14 residues. Per germline, CDR1 MNHEY and CDR2 SMNVEV (reference sequence).

The chain joins TRBV11-2 to TRBJ1-3. This CDR3 contains 12 residues. CDR1 is SGHAT and CDR2 is FQNNGV in the germline V gene. The CDR3 is CASSPLGYTIYF.

The V gene is TRBV6-5, the J gene TRBJ2-1; TCRdb's D gene call, TRBD1, goes unchecked for lack of DNA. The CDR3 spans 16 residues. The germline CDR1 and CDR2 sequences are MNHEY and SVGAGI. The CDR3 region is CASSWGRGGTYNEQFF.

The J gene is TRBJ2-1, the V gene TRBV5-1; TCRdb's D gene call, TRBD1, goes unchecked for lack of DNA. The CDR3 is 13 residues long. Germline CDR1 reads SGHRS; CDR2 reads YFSETQ. The CDR3: CASSGGQGGEQFF.

The genes are TRBV7-2 and TRBJ1-5. CDR1 and CDR2 from the germline V gene are SGHTA and FQGNSA. This CDR3 spans 14 amino acids. The CDR3 is CASSLDHTTLVQHF.

V is TRBV7-2 and J is TRBJ2-2. The CDR3 loop spans 15 amino acids. The germline V gene has CDR1 SGHTA and CDR2 FQGNSA. This chain's CDR3 is CASSSPGLYTGELFF.

The genes are TRBV18 and TRBJ2-5; TCRdb lists TRBD1, though no DNA is available to test this call. Germline V gene lookup returns CDR1 KGHSH and CDR2 LQKENI. The CDR3 loop spans 14 amino acids. This CDR3 is CASSPRTGEETQYF. Based on the CDR3 plus reference TRBV18 and TRBJ2-5, the full variable domain is NAGVMQNPRHLVRRRGQEARLRCSPMKGHSHVYWYRQLPEEGLKFMVYLQKENIIDESGMPKERFSAEFPKEGPSILRIQQVVRGDSAAYFCASSPRTGEETQYFGPGTRLLVL.

The rearrangement links TRBV27 to TRBJ1-1. The CDR3 runs 17 residues. Germline V gene data show CDR1 as MNHEY and CDR2 as SMNVEV (reference sequence). The CDR3 region is CASSLSPRQSVNTEAFF.

The genes are TRBV18 and TRBJ2-5; the D call from TCRdb, TRBD1, cannot be confirmed without DNA. This CDR3 spans 13 amino acids. Germline CDR1 reads KGHSH; CDR2 reads LQKENI. The CDR3 loop is CASSGGMHETQYF.

This chain links TRBV4-1 with TRBJ1-1; without DNA, the TCRdb call of TRBD1 cannot be checked. The CDR3 is 17 residues long. Germline lookup yields CDR1 MGHRA and CDR2 YSYEKL. CDR3: CASSQGTDYRGNTEAFF.

The chain recombines TRBV7-2 with TRBJ2-3; TCRdb's D gene call, TRBD1, goes unchecked for lack of DNA. CDR1 SGHTA and CDR2 FQGNSA come from the germline V gene. This CDR3 is built from 12 residues. CDR3: CASSSYRETQYF.

The CDR3 spells CASSLYGSQQYF. The chain employs TRBV7-3 and TRBJ2-3. This CDR3 is built from 12 residues. Germline V gives CDR1 SGHTA, CDR2 FQGTGA.

This chain joins TRBV29-1 and TRBJ2-7. CDR1 and CDR2 from the germline V gene are SQVTM and ANQGSEA. The CDR3 loop spans 12 amino acids. The CDR3 region is CSVARGSYEQYF.

The V call is TRBV20-1, the J call TRBJ1-5; the D call from TCRdb, TRBD1, cannot be confirmed without DNA. Germline CDR1 and CDR2: DFQATT and SNEGSKA (reference sequence). The CDR3 has 14 amino acids. CDR3 amino acids: CSAKGVRGNQPQHF.

This sequence joins TRBV15 and TRBJ2-2; TCRdb outputs TRBD1, but without DNA this stays unchecked. Germline CDR1 is LNHNV and CDR2 is YYDKDF (reference sequence). CDR3 size: 17 residues. The CDR3 is CATSREQDSGNTGELFF.

The CDR3 protein is CASSRSGVGYGYTF. The chain joins TRBV27 to TRBJ1-2; absent DNA, TCRdb's TRBD1 call cannot be checked. The V gene's germline CDR1 is MNHEY and CDR2 SMNVEV (reference sequence). The CDR3 runs to 14 residues.

The chain employs TRBV11-2 and TRBJ1-3; the D call from TCRdb, TRBD1, cannot be confirmed without DNA. Germline loops: CDR1 SGHAT, CDR2 FQNNGV. The CDR3 is 13 amino acids. CDR3 loop: CASSLQRTGTIYF.